One sample yielded the 27 T cell receptor beta chains listed below, sequenced in a study of blood T cell repertoires in COVID-19. Method: immunoSEQ multiplex PCR; TCRdb's copy keeps in-frame clones and lacks some. Of about 90,000 clones listed, 65% to 90% are singletons. Sequenced sample: peripheral blood. All receptors come from a man older than 75 with active or convalescent COVID-19.

This chain connects TRBV2 to TRBJ1-2, with a possible D match to TRBD1 (5 bases). Trimming removed 7 bases at V and 7 bases at J, with 22 bases between. There are 15 residues in the CDR3. Germline V lookup: CDR1 SNHLY, CDR2 FYNNEI. The CDR3 DNA is TGTGCCAGCACCCCTATGGGACTTCCGACGGGTGGCTACACCTTC. Translating it yields CASTPMGLPTGGYTF.

J is TRBJ2-7 and V is TRBV4-3; TRBD2 matches at 9 bases. The V gene's germline CDR1 is LGHNA and CDR2 YSLEER. Germline trimming cut 1 base from V and 0 bases from J; bases unmatched to any gene: 7. The CDR3 sequence is 17 residues long. As DNA, the CDR3 is TGCGCCAGCAGCCAAGGGGGCAGCGGGAGGTCCTCCTACGAGCAGTACTTC. It translates to CASSQGGSGRSSYEQYF.

This clone has a handful of counts. The V and J genes are TRBV18 and TRBJ2-2, with D unresolved. Germline CDR1 and CDR2: KGHSH and LQKENI. V gave up 3 bases and J gave up 3 bases, with 11 bases separating them. The CDR3 loop spans 15 amino acids. The CDR3 region has the DNA TGTGCCAGCTCACCTCTATCAATGGACACCGGGGAGCTGTTTTTT. It is translated as CASSPLSMDTGELFF.

The gene calls are TRBV30 and TRBJ1-2; the D is unclear. The CDR3 extends over 12 amino acids. With 2 bases removed from V and 0 bases from J, the gap between germline ends came to 4 bases. CDR1 and CDR2 (germline): GTSNPN, SVGIG (reference sequence). The CDR3 DNA is TGTGCCTGGAGTAGAGCTAACTATGGCTACACCTTC. This sequence encodes CAWSRANYGYTF. Based on the CDR3 plus reference TRBV30 and TRBJ1-2, the full variable domain is SQTIHQWPATLVQPVGSPLSLECTVEGTSNPNLYWYRQAAGRGLQLLFYSVGIGQISSEVPQNLSASRPQDRQFILSSKKLLLSDSGFYLCAWSRANYGYTFGSGTRLTVV.

The chain uses TRBV7-8 and TRBJ1-2, with a tentative D call TRBD1 (6 bases). V dropped 1 base and J dropped 2 bases, with 8 bases sitting between them. The V gene's germline CDR1 is SGHVS and CDR2 FQNEAQ. The CDR3 has 14 residues. The CDR3 DNA reads TGTGCCAGCAGCTTAGGGCAGGGGAACTATGGCTACACCTTC. This translates into CASSLGQGNYGYTF. Looking up the rest from reference TRBV7-8 and TRBJ1-2 gives the full variable domain: GAGVSQSPRYKVAKRGQDVALRCDPISGHVSLFWYQQALGQGPEFLTYFQNEAQLDKSGLPSDRFFAERPEGSVSTLKIQRTQQEDSAVYLCASSLGQGNYGYTFGSGTRLTVV.

This clone was seen repeatedly, ten times or more. The V gene is TRBV28, the J gene TRBJ1-2; 8 nucleotides align to TRBD1. CDR3 size: 14 residues. V trimming: 6 bases; J trimming: 3 bases; junction bases outside the gene matches: 6. The germline V gene has CDR1 MDHEN and CDR2 SYDVKM. As DNA, the CDR3 is TGTGCCAGCAGCTTAACAGGGGGGTACTATGGCTACACCTTC. Residues: CASSLTGGYYGYTF.

The J gene is TRBJ2-1, the V gene TRBV19; D unresolved. The CDR3 has 16 amino acids. V shed 1 base and J shed 0 bases, with 10 bases lying between them. Germline values: CDR1 LNHDA, CDR2 SQIVND (reference sequence). The CDR3 region is CASSIVGSSSYNEQFF. The CDR3 DNA sequence: TGTGCCAGTAGTATAGTAGGCTCTAGCTCCTACAATGAGCAGTTCTTC.

The chain has TRBV7-9 and TRBJ2-3; weak D call: TRBD2 (6 bases). Germline V CDR1 and CDR2: SEHNR, FQNEAQ (reference sequence). The V end lost 6 bases, the J end lost 0 bases, and 13 bases lay between the germline ends. This CDR3 is built from 15 residues. CDR3: CASSPGAGSTDTQYF. The CDR3 DNA is TGTGCCAGCAGTCCTGGGGCGGGGAGCACAGATACGCAGTATTTT.

This chain uses TRBV4-3 with TRBJ1-2; D remains ambiguous. Germline V lookup: CDR1 LGHNA, CDR2 YSLEER. The V end lost 0 bases, the J end lost 4 bases, and 18 bases lay between the germline ends. CDR3 size: 17 residues. CDR3 bases: TGCGCCAGCAGCCAAGATCTTCCCTACGGGGAGAGCTATGGCTACACCTTC. It encodes CASSQDLPYGESYGYTF.

This clone was seen a handful of times. V is TRBV12-1 and J is TRBJ1-5; the D call TRBD1 from the table was never checked on the DNA. TRBV12-1 is marked as a pseudogene. This CDR3 is 18 amino acids long. The CDR3 sequence: CASSFARAGGLGNQPQHF. The CDR3 DNA is TGTGCCAGCAGCTTTGCGCGGGCAGGGGGTCTAGGCAATCAGCCCCAGCATTTT.

This chain uses TRBV10-3 with TRBJ1-2, with a possible D match to TRBD1 (5 bases). The V end was cut by 10 bases, the J end by 3 bases, with 12 bases between. CDR1 and CDR2 (germline): ENHRY, SYGVKD. The CDR3 extends over 12 amino acids. CDR3 nucleotide sequence: TGTGCCACCGCGGGGCAGGACTATGGCTACACCTTC. This translates into CATAGQDYGYTF.

This clone was observed a few times. The chain joins TRBV28 to TRBJ2-2; possible D gene TRBD1, 6 bases. This CDR3 has 17 amino acids. V lost 1 base to trimming and J lost 2 bases, with 14 bases between them. Germline V gene lookup returns CDR1 MDHEN and CDR2 SYDVKM. CDR3 region: CASSLLGQGHNTGELFF. Written as DNA, the CDR3 is TGTGCCAGCAGTTTATTAGGTCAGGGGCATAACACCGGGGAGCTGTTTTTT.

A few counts support this clone. The chain links TRBV14 to TRBJ2-1, with D perhaps TRBD1 (6 bases). V lost 5 bases and J 15 bases, leaving 14 bases between the germline ends. Germline loops: CDR1 SGHDN, CDR2 FVKESK. The CDR3 sequence is 11 residues long. The CDR3 bases are TGTGCCAGCAGCGACGGGACAAGTTGGTTCTTC. Residues: CASSDGTSWFF. The full variable domain, rest sourced from reference TRBV14 and TRBJ2-1, is EAGVTQFPSHSVIEKGQTVTLRCDPISGHDNLYWYRRVMGKEIKFLLHFVKESKQDESGMPNNRFLAERTGGTYSTLKVQPAELEDSGVYFCASSDGTSWFFGPGTRLTVL.

The rearrangement uses TRBV19 and TRBJ2-7, with TRBD2 matching over 12 bases. V was pared by 5 bases and J by 2 bases, with 1 base of the junction left unmatched. The CDR3 spans 14 residues. CDR1 LNHDA and CDR2 SQIVND come from the germline V gene (reference sequence). The CDR3: CASSRTSGTYEQYF. In DNA, the CDR3 is TGTGCCAGTAGTCGGACTAGCGGGACCTACGAGCAGTACTTC. Filled out from reference TRBV19 and TRBJ2-7, the complete variable domain reads DGGITQSPKYLFRKEGQNVTLSCEQNLNHDAMYWYRQDPGQGLRLIYYSQIVNDFQKGDIAEGYSVSREKKESFPLTVTSAQKNPTAFYLCASSRTSGTYEQYFGPGTRLTVT.

The CDR3 spells CASSRGGSHEQFF. Here the CDR3 DNA reads TGTGCCAGCAGTCGCGGAGGCAGCCATGAGCAGTTCTTC. V is TRBV12-3 or TRBV12-4 and J is TRBJ2-1; D is perhaps TRBD2 (5 bases). Trimming pared 5 bases from V and 8 bases from J, leaving 13 bases between. The CDR3 has 13 residues.

The chain is built from TRBV16 and TRBJ2-7; D perhaps matches TRBD1 (5 bases). CDR3 length: 15 amino acids. Trimming took 0 bases from V and 2 from J, leaving 11 bases between them. Germline V lookup: CDR1 KGHSY, CDR2 FQNENV. As DNA, the CDR3 is TGTGCCAGCAGCCAATCGCGACAGAAAACCTACGAGCAGTACTTC. This encodes CASSQSRQKTYEQYF.

The chain uses TRBV3-1 (or the pseudogene TRBV3-2) and TRBJ1-2, with TRBD1 matching 12 bases. The CDR3 loop spans 15 amino acids. The V segment lost 2 bases and the J segment 5 bases; nucleotides outside the gene matches: 3. Germline assignment: CDR1 LGHDT and CDR2 YNNKEL (reference sequence). The CDR3 is CASSQSGQGAYGYTF. The CDR3 DNA sequence: TGTGCCAGCAGCCAATCGGGACAGGGGGCGTATGGCTACACCTTC.

This clone was recorded once. This chain connects TRBV12-2 to TRBJ2-3; the tabulated D call, TRBD2, remains unverified against the DNA. TRBV12-2 is assigned pseudogene status. The CDR3 runs 15 residues. CDR3 sequence: CASRLVAGVTDTQYF. The CDR3 bases are TGTGCAAGTCGCTTAGTGGCGGGAGTTACAGATACGCAGTATTTT.

This chain joins TRBV4-3 and TRBJ2-5; D possibly corresponds to TRBD1 (6 bases). V lost 4 bases and J lost 5, with 17 bases in between. This CDR3 region has 15 residues. Germline V gene sequence: CDR1 LGHNA, CDR2 YSLEER. CDR3 sequence reads: CASSPRDIPWETQYF. The CDR3 DNA reads as TGCGCCAGCAGCCCCCGGGACATTCCTTGGGAGACCCAGTACTTC.

The chain employs TRBV7-8 and TRBJ2-7, with D possibly being TRBD1 (5 bases). The germline CDR1 and CDR2 sequences are SGHVS and FQNEAQ. The CDR3 has 15 residues. V was trimmed by 5 bases and J by 6 bases, leaving 20 bases between them. CDR3: CASSPRRAGASEQYF. DNA for the CDR3: TGTGCCAGCAGCCCCCGCAGGGCAGGTGCCTCCGAGCAGTACTTC.

The chain is built from TRBV27 and TRBJ2-1; 9 positions match TRBD1. The CDR3 runs 18 residues. V lost 6 bases and J lost 4; bases outside the gene matches: 16. The V gene's germline CDR1 is MNHEY and CDR2 SMNVEV (reference sequence). CDR3 sequence (DNA): TGTGCCAGCAGCCAAACCACGGGGACAGGGATTTTTTACAATGAGCAGTTCTTC. This sequence encodes CASSQTTGTGIFYNEQFF.

The V and J genes are TRBV29-1 and TRBJ2-1; D possibly corresponds to TRBD2 (5 bases). V was pared by 0 bases and J by 0 bases, with 12 bases between. CDR3 length: 16 residues. Germline lookup yields CDR1 SQVTM and CDR2 ANQGSEA. The CDR3 sequence: CSVEEGSGSSYNEQFF. For the CDR3, the DNA is TGCAGCGTTGAAGAAGGAAGCGGAAGCTCCTACAATGAGCAGTTCTTC.

The gene calls are TRBV19 and TRBJ1-6; D not resolved. V lost 6 bases, J lost 0 bases, and 12 bases lay in between. Germline CDR1 LNHDA, CDR2 SQIVND (reference sequence). The CDR3 is 16 residues long. DNA of the CDR3: TGTGCCAGTAGCGACAAGACAAGCTCCTATAATTCACCCCTCCACTTT. Protein: CASSDKTSSYNSPLHF. Using reference TRBV19 and TRBJ1-6 for the parts outside the CDR3, the full variable domain is DGGITQSPKYLFRKEGQNVTLSCEQNLNHDAMYWYRQDPGQGLRLIYYSQIVNDFQKGDIAEGYSVSREKKESFPLTVTSAQKNPTAFYLCASSDKTSSYNSPLHFGNGTRLTVT.

The chain couples TRBV11-2 to TRBJ1-2; D remains unclear. The V and J ends lost 5 bases and 1 base respectively, with 14 bases between them. Germline loops: CDR1 SGHAT, CDR2 FQNNGV. The CDR3 is made up of 15 amino acids. Written as DNA, the CDR3 is TGTGCCAGCAGCAACTTTGGAGCGGGTAACTATGGCTACACCTTC. Residues: CASSNFGAGNYGYTF.

The chain recombines TRBV11-2 with TRBJ1-4; 8 positions agree with TRBD1. The CDR3 spans 16 residues. The germline CDR1 and CDR2 sequences are SGHAT and FQNNGV. Unmatched junction bases numbered 4, after V lost 0 bases and J lost 4 bases. DNA for the CDR3: TGTGCCAGCAGCTTAGACAGGGGGCGAATTAATGAAAAACTGTTTTTT. Its translation is CASSLDRGRINEKLFF.

The genes are TRBV5-1 and TRBJ2-6; 7 bases fit TRBD1. Germline V gene lookup returns CDR1 SGHRS and CDR2 YFSETQ. The CDR3 is 18 amino acids. V gave up 3 bases and J gave up 1 base; unmatched junction bases: 10. In DNA, the CDR3 is TGCGCCAGCAGCTACCGACAGGGTGCTCTTTCTGGGGCCAACGTCCTGACTTTC. Translating it yields CASSYRQGALSGANVLTF.

The rearrangement links TRBV5-1 to TRBJ1-4; D might be TRBD1 (5 bases). Germline CDR1 reads SGHRS; CDR2 reads YFSETQ. The CDR3 covers 16 residues. V lost 6 bases and J lost 0, with 15 bases in between. CDR3 sequence: CASKAGGDTTNEKLFF. The DNA for the CDR3 is TGCGCCAGCAAAGCGGGGGGAGACACAACTAATGAAAAACTGTTTTTT.